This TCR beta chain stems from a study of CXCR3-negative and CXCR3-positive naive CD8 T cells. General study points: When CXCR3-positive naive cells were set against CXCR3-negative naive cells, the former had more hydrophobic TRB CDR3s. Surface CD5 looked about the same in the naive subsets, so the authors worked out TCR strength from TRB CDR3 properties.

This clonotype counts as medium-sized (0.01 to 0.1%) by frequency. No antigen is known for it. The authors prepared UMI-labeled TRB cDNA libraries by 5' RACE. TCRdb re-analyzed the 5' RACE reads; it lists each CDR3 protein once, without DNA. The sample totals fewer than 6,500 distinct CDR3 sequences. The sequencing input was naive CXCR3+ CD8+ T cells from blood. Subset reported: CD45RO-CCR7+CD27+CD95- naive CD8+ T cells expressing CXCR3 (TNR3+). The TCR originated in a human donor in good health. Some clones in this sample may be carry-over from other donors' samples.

The chain's CDR3 is CATNPPRTGGSLPYEQYF. The rearrangement links TRBV28 to TRBJ2-7; TCRdb reports TRBD1, a call that lacks DNA to check it against. The germline gives CDR1 MDHEN, CDR2 SYDVKM. This CDR3 comprises 18 residues. Filled out from reference TRBV28 and TRBJ2-7, the complete variable domain reads DVKVTQSSRYLVKRTGEKVFLECVQDMDHENMFWYRQDPGLGLRLIYFSYDVKMKEKGDIPEGYSVSREKKERFSLILESASTNQTSMYLCATNPPRTGGSLPYEQYFGPGTRLTVT.